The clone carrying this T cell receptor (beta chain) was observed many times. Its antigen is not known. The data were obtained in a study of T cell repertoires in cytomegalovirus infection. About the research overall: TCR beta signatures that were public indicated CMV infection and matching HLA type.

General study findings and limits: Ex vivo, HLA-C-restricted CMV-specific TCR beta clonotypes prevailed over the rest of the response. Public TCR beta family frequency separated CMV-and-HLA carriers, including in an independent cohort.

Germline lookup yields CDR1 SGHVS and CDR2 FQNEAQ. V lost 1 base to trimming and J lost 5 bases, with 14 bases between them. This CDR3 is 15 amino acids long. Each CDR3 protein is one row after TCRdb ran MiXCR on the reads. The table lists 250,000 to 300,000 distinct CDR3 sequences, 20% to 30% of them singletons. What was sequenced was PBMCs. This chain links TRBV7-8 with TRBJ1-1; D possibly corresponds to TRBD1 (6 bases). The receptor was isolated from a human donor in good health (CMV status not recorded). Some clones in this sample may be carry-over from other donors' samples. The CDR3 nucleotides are TGTGCCAGCAGCTTAGGGGGGGGCGTTGGAACTGAAGCTTTCTTT. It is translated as CASSLGGGVGTEAFF.